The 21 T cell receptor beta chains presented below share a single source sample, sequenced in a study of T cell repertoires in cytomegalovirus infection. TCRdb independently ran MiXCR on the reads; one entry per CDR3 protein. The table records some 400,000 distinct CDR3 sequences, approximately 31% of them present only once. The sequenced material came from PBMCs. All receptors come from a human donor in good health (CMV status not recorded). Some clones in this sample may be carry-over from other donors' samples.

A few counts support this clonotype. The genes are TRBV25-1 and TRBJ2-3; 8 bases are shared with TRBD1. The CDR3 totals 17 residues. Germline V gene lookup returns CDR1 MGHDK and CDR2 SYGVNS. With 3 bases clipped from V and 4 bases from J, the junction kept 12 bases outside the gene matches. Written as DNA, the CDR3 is TGTGCCAGCAGTGACCCGGGACAGGCCGCGTTTTCAGATACGCAGTATTTT. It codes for CASSDPGQAAFSDTQYF.

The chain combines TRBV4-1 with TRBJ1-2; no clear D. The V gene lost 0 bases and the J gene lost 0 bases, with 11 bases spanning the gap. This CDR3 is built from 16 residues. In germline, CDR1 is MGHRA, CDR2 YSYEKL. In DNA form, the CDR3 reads TGCGCCAGCAGCCAAGATAAAGGGCCGACTAACTATGGCTACACCTTC. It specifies CASSQDKGPTNYGYTF.

For the CDR3, the DNA is TGTGCCAGCAGCTTAAGACAGGGGGGCCACAATGAGCAGTTCTTC. It translates to CASSLRQGGHNEQFF. The V call is TRBV7-3, the J call TRBJ2-1; 9 bases are a match to TRBD1. Per the germline V gene, CDR1 is SGHTA and CDR2 is FQGTGA. J gave up 5 bases and V 1 base, and 3 bases lay outside the gene matches. This CDR3 has 15 amino acids.

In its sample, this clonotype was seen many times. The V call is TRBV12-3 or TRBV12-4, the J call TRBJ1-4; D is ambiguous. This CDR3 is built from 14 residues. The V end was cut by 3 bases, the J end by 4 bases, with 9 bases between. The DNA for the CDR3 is TGTGCCAGCAGTTTCCGGGGTAATAATGAAAAACTGTTTTTT. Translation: CASSFRGNNEKLFF.

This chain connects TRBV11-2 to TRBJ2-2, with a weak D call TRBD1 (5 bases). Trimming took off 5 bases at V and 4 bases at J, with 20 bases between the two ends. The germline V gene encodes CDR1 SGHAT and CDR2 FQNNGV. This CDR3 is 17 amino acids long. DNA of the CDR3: TGTGCCAGCAGCCCCCAGGGCCTACCCTGGGGCACCGGGGAGCTGTTTTTT. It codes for CASSPQGLPWGTGELFF.

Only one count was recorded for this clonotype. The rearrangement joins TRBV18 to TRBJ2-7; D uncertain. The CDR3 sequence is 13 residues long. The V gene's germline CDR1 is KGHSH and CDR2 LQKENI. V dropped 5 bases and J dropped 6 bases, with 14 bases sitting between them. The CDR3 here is CASSFEGAGEQYF. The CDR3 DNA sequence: TGTGCCAGCTCATTTGAAGGCGCTGGCGAGCAGTACTTC.

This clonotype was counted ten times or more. CDR3 sequence: CASGRGGKYGYTF. CDR3 nucleotides: TGTGCCAGCGGGCGCGGTGGGAAATATGGCTACACCTTC. This chain joins TRBV7-2 and TRBJ1-2, with no clear D. Trimming stripped 8 bases from V and 5 bases from J, with 15 bases between. CDR1 is SGHTA and CDR2 is FQGNSA in the germline V gene. The CDR3 extends over 13 amino acids. The variable domain in full, with the rest retrieved from reference TRBV7-2 and TRBJ1-2, is GAGVSQSPSNKVTEKGKDVELRCDPISGHTALYWYRQSLGQGLEFLIYFQGNSAPDKSGLPSDRFSAERTGGSVSTLTIQRTQQEDSAVYLCASGRGGKYGYTFGSGTRLTVV.

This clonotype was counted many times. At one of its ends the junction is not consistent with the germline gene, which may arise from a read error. The CDR3 sequence is CASSLGQGSMDF. The CDR3 nucleotides are TGTGCCAGCTCACTCGGACAGGGATCGATGGATTTT. The V gene is TRBV18, the J gene TRBJ1-5, with TRBD1 matching 8 bases. This CDR3 region has 12 residues. Germline V gives CDR1 KGHSH, CDR2 LQKENI.

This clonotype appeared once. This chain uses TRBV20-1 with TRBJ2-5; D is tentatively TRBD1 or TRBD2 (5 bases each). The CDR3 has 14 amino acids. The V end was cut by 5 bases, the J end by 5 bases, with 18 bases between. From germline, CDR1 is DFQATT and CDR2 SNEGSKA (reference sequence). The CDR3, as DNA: TGCAGTGCTCCCGGGACGGGGTTCGGGGAGACCCAGTACTTC. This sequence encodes CSAPGTGFGETQYF.

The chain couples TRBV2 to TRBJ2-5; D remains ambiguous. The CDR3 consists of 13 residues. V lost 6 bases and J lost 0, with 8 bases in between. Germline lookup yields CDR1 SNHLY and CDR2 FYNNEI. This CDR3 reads CASRIGYQETQYF. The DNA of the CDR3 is TGTGCCAGCAGAATAGGCTACCAAGAGACCCAGTACTTC.

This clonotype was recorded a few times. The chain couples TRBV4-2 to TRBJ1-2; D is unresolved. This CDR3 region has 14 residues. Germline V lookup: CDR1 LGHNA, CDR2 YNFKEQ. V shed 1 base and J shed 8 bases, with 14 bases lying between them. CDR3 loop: CASSQVEDVDGYTF. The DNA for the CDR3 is TGTGCCAGCAGCCAAGTGGAGGACGTGGACGGCTACACCTTC.

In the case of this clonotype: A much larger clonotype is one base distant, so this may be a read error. CDR3 nucleotides: TGTGCCAGCAGCTTATATTGGGCCCCGACAGGGGGTGACCCTGTAAACACCATATATTTT. Translated: CASSLYWAPTGGDPVNTIYF. The gene calls are TRBV11-2 and TRBJ1-3; 9 nucleotides agree with TRBD1. Germline loops: CDR1 SGHAT, CDR2 FQNNGV. The J segment lost 6 bases and the V segment lost 2 bases, leaving 20 bases of the junction unmatched. The CDR3 sequence is 20 residues long. Drawing the rest from reference TRBV11-2 and TRBJ1-3, the complete variable domain is EAGVAQSPRYKIIEKRQSVAFWCNPISGHATLYWYQQILGQGPKLLIQFQNNGVVDDSQLPKDRFSAERLKGVDSTLKIQPAKLEDSAVYLCASSLYWAPTGGDPVNTIYFGEGSWLTVV.

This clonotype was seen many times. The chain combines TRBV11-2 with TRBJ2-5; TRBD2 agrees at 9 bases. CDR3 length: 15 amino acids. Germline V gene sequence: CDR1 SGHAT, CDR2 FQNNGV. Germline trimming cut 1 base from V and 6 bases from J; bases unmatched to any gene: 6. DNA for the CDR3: TGTGCCAGCAGCTTAGTTGAGCGGGGGGTGAAGACCCAGTACTTC. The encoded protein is CASSLVERGVKTQYF.

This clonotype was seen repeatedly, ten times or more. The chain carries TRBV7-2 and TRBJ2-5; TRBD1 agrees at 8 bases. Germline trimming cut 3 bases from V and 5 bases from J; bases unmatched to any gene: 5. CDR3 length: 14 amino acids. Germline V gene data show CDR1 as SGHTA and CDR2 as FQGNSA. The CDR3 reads CASSFSGGGETQYF. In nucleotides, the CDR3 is TGTGCCAGCAGCTTTTCAGGGGGCGGGGAGACCCAGTACTTC. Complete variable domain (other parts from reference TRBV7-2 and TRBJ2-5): GAGVSQSPSNKVTEKGKDVELRCDPISGHTALYWYRQSLGQGLEFLIYFQGNSAPDKSGLPSDRFSAERTGGSVSTLTIQRTQQEDSAVYLCASSFSGGGETQYFGPGTRLLVL.

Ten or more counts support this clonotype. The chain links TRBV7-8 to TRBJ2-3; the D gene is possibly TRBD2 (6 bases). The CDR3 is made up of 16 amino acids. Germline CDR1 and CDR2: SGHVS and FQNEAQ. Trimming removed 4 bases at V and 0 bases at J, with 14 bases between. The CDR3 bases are TGTGCCAGCAGCTCCTTTAGCGGTTCTAGCACAGATACGCAGTATTTT. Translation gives CASSSFSGSSTDTQYF.

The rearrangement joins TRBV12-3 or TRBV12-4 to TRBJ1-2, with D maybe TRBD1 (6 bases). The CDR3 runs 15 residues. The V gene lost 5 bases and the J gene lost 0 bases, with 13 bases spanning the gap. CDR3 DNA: TGTGCCAGCAGTCCCACAGGGCTTCCTAACTATGGCTACACCTTC. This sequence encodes CASSPTGLPNYGYTF.

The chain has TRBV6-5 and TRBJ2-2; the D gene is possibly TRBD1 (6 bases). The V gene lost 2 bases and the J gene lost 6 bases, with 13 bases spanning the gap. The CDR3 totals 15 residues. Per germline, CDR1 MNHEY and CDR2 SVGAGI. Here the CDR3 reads CASSYETGTPGELFF. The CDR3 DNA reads TGTGCCAGCAGTTACGAGACAGGAACACCCGGGGAGCTGTTTTTT.

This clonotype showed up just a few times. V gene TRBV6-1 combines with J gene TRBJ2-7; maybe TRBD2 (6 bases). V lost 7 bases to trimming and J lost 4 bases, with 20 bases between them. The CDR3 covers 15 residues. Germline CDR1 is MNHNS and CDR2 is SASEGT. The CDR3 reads CASMGRGGDGYEQYF. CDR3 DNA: TGTGCCAGCATGGGACGTGGAGGGGATGGGTACGAGCAGTACTTC.

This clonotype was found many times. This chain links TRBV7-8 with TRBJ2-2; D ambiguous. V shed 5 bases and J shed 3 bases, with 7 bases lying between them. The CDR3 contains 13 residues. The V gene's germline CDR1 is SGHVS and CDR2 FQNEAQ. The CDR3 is CASSAGYTGELFF. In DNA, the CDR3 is TGTGCCAGCAGCGCCGGATACACCGGGGAGCTGTTTTTT.

CDR3: CASSPQMLNTEAFF. As DNA, the CDR3 is TGTGCCAGCAGTCCACAGATGTTGAACACTGAAGCTTTCTTT. The chain employs TRBV12-3 or TRBV12-4 and TRBJ1-1; the D is unclear. V was shortened by 5 bases and J by 0 bases, with 10 bases between the two germline ends. This CDR3 has 14 residues.

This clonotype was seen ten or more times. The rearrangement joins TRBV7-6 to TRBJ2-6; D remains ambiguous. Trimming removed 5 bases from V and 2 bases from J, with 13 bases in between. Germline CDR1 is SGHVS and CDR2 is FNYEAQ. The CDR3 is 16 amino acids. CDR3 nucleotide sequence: TGTGCCAGCAGCATACAAGAGGTAGCTGGGGCCAACGTCCTGACTTTC. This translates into CASSIQEVAGANVLTF.